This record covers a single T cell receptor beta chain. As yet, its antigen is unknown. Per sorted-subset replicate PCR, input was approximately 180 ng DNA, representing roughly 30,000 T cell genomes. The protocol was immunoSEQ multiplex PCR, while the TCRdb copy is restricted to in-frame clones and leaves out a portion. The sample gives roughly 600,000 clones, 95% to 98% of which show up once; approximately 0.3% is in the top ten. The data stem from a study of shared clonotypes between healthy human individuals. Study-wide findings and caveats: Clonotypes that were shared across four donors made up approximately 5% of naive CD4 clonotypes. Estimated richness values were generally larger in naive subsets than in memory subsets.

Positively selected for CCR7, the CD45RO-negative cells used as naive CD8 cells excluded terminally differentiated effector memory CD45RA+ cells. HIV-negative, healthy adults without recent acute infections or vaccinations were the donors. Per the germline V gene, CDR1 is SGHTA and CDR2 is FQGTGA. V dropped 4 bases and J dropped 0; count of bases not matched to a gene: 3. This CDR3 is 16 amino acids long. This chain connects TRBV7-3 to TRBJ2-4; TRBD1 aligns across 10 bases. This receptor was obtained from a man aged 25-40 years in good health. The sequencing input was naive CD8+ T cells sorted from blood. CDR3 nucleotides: TGTGCCAGCAGCTCGGGGACAGGGGTAGCCAAAAACATTCAGTACTTC. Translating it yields CASSSGTGVAKNIQYF.